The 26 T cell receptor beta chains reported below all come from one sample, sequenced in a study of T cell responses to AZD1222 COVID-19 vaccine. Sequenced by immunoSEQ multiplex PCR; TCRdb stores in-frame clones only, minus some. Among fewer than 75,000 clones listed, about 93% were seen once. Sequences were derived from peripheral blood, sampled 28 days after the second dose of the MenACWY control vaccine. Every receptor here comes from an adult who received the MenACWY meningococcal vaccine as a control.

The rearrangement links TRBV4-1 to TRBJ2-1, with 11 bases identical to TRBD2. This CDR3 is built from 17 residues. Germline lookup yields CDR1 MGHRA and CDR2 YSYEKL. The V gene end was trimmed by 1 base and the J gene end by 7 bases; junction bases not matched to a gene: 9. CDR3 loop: CASSQVALAGGVNEQFF. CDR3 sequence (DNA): TGCGCCAGCAGCCAAGTAGCCCTAGCGGGAGGTGTAAATGAGCAGTTCTTC.

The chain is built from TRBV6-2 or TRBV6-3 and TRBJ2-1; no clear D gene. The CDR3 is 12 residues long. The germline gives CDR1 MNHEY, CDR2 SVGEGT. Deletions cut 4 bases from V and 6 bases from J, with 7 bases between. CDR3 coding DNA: TGTGCCAGCAGTTCTGCAGTCAATGAGCAGTTCTTC. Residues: CASSSAVNEQFF.

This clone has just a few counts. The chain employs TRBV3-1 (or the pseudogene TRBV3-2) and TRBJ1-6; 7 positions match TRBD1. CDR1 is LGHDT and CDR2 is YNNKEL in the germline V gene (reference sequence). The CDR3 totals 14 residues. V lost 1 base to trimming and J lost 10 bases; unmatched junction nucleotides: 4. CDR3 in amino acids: CASSQANRGSPLHF. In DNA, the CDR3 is TGTGCCAGCAGCCAAGCCAACAGGGGCTCACCCCTCCACTTT.

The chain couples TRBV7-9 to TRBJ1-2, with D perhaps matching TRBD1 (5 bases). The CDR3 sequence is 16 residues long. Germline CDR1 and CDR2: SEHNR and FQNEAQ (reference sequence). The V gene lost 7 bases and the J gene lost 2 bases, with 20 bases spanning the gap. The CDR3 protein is CASNSDRGRGNYGYTF. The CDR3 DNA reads TGTGCCAGCAACTCCGATAGGGGACGCGGGAACTATGGCTACACCTTC.

The CDR3 sequence: CASSEAGRGGEQYF. CDR3 DNA sequence: TGTGCCAGCAGTGAAGCCGGCAGGGGGGGCGAGCAGTACTTC. The chain has TRBV6-1 and TRBJ2-7; the D gene could be TRBD1 or TRBD2 (7 bases each). From germline, CDR1 is MNHNS and CDR2 SASEGT. The length of the CDR3 is 14 residues. Trimming took off 0 bases at V and 6 bases at J, with 12 bases between the two ends.

CDR3: CATRTSGSYEQYF. CDR3 in DNA: TGTGCCACCCGGACTAGCGGATCCTACGAGCAGTACTTC. V usage is TRBV12-3 or TRBV12-4 and J usage is TRBJ2-7, with 10 bases identical to TRBD2. The junction had 4 bases not matched to a gene; V was cut back by 10 bases and J by 1 base. The CDR3 is made up of 13 amino acids.

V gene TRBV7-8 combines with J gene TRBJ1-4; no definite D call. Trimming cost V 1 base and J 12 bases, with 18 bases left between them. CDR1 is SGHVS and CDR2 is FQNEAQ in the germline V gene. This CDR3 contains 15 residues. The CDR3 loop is CASSLGGGVRDQLFF. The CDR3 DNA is TGTGCCAGCAGCTTAGGAGGCGGGGTTCGAGACCAACTGTTTTTT.

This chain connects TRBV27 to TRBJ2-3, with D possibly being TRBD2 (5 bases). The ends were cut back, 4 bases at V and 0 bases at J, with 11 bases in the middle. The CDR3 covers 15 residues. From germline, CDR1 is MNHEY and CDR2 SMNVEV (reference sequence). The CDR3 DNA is TGTGCCAGCAGTTCGGGCGGGTCTAGCACAGATACGCAGTATTTT. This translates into CASSSGGSSTDTQYF.

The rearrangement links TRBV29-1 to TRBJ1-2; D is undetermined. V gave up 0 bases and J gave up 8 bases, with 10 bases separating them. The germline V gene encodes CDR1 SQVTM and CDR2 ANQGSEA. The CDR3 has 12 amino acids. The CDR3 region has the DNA TGCAGCGTTGAAGAAATCGTGGGGGGCTACACCTTC. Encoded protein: CSVEEIVGGYTF.

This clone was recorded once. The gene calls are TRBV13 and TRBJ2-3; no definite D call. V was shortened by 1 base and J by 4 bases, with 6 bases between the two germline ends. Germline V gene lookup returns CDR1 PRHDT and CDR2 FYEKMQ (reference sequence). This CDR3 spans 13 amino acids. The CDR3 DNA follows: TGTGCCAGCAGCTTAGAACGGGCAGATACGCAGTATTTT. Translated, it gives CASSLERADTQYF.

The CDR3 region has the DNA TGTGCCACCGGGCGAGGGGTTCGCAATCAGCCCCAGCATTTT. As protein: CATGRGVRNQPQHF. The chain is built from TRBV27 and TRBJ1-5; perhaps TRBD1 as D (5 bases). Trimming cost V 10 bases and J 2 bases, with 15 bases left between them. The CDR3 runs 14 residues. In germline, CDR1 is MNHEY, CDR2 SMNVEV (reference sequence).

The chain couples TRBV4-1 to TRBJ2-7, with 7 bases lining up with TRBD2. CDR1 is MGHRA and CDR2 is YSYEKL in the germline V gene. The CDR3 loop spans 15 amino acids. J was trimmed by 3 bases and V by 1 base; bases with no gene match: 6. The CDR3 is CASSQGGGPNYEQYF. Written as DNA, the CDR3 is TGCGCCAGCAGCCAAGGGGGAGGGCCTAACTACGAGCAGTACTTC.

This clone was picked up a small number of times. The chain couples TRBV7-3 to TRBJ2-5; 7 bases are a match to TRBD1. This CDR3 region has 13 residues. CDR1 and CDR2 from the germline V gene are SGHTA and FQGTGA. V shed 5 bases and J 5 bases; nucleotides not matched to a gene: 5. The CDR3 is CASSQGVGETQYF. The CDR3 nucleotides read TGTGCCAGCAGCCAGGGGGTAGGCGAGACCCAGTACTTC.

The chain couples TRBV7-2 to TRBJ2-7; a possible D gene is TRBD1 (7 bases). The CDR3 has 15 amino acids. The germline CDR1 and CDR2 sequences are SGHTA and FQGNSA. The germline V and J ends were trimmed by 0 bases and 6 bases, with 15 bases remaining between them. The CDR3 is CASSLAGGGAREQYF. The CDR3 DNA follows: TGTGCCAGCAGCTTAGCTGGAGGGGGCGCCCGCGAGCAGTACTTC.

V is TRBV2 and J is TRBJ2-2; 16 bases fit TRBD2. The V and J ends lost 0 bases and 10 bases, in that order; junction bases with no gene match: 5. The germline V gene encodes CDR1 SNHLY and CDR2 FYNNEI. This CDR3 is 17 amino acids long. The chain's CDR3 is CASSEAGTSGRAKELFF. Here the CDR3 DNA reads TGTGCCAGCAGTGAAGCGGGGACTAGCGGGAGGGCCAAGGAGCTGTTTTTT. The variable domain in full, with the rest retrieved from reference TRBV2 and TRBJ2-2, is EPEVTQTPSHQVTQMGQEVILRCVPISNHLYFYWYRQILGQKVEFLVSFYNNEISEKSEIFDDQFSVERPDGSNFTLKIRSTKLEDSAMYFCASSEAGTSGRAKELFFGEGSRLTVL.

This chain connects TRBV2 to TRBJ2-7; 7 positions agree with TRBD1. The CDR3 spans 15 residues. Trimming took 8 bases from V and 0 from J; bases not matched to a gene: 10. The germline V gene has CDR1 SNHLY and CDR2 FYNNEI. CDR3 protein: CASFSGTEISYEQYF. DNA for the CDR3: TGTGCCAGCTTTTCCGGGACAGAGATCTCCTACGAGCAGTACTTC.

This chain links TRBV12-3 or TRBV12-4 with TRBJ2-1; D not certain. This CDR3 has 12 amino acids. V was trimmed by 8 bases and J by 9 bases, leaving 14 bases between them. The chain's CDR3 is CASGKVRPEQFF. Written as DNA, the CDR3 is TGTGCCAGCGGTAAAGTCAGGCCTGAGCAGTTCTTC.

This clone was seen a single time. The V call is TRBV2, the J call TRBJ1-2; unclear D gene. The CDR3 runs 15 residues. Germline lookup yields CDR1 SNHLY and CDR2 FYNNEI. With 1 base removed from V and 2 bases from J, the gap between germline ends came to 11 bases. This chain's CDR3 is CASSEGLRGNYGYTF. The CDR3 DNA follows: TGTGCCAGCAGTGAAGGGTTACGCGGGAACTATGGCTACACCTTC.

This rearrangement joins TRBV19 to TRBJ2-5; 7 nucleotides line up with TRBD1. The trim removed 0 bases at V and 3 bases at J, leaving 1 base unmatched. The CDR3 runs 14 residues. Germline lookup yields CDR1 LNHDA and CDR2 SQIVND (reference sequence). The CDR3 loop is CASSIDGTEETQYF. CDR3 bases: TGTGCCAGTAGTATAGATGGGACAGAAGAGACCCAGTACTTC.

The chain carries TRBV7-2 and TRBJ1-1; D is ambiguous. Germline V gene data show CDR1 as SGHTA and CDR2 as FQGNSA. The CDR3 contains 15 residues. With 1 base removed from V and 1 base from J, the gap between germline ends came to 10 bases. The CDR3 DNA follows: TGTGCCAGCAGCTTAGGAGTAGGTGCGAACACTGAAGCTTTCTTT. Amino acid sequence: CASSLGVGANTEAFF.

The CDR3 here is CATSGPRGETQYF. The CDR3 DNA is TGTGCCACCTCAGGGCCCCGGGGTGAGACCCAGTACTTC. The V call is TRBV15, the J call TRBJ2-5; D assignment may be TRBD1 or TRBD2 (5 bases each). The V and J ends lost 8 bases and 5 bases respectively, with 15 bases between them. Germline V gene lookup returns CDR1 LNHNV and CDR2 YYDKDF (reference sequence). The CDR3 is 13 residues long. Variable domain in full (rest from reference TRBV15 and TRBJ2-5): DAMVIQNPRYQVTQFGKPVTLSCSQTLNHNVMYWYQQKSSQAPKLLFHYYDKDFNNEADTPDNFQSRRPNTSFCFLDIRSPGLGDTAMYLCATSGPRGETQYFGPGTRLLVL.

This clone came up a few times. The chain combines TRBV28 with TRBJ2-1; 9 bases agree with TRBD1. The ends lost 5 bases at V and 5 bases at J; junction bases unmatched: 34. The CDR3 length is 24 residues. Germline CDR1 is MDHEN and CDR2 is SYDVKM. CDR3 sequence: CASSMPEFRPRAIPDRGKNNEQFF. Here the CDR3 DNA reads TGTGCCAGCAGTATGCCTGAATTTCGGCCCCGTGCCATCCCAGACAGGGGGAAAAACAATGAGCAGTTCTTC.

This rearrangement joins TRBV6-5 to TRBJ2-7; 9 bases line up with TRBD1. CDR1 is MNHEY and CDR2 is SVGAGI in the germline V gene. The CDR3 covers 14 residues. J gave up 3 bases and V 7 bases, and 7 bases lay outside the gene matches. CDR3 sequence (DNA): TGTGCCAGCACCTCCGGGGACAGGGACTACGAGCAGTACTTC. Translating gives CASTSGDRDYEQYF.

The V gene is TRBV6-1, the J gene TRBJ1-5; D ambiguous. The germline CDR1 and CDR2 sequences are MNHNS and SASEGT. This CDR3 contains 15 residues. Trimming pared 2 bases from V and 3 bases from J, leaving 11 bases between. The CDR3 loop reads CASSEIWGINQPQHF. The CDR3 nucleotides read TGTGCCAGCAGTGAAATATGGGGTATCAATCAGCCCCAGCATTTT.

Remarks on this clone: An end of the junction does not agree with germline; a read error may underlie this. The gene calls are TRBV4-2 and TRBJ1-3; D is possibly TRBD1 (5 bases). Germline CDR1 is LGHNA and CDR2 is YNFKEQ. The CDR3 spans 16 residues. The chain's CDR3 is CAGSQVGRISGNTIYF. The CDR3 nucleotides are TGTGCCGGCAGCCAAGTGGGACGGATCTCTGGAAACACCATATATTTT.

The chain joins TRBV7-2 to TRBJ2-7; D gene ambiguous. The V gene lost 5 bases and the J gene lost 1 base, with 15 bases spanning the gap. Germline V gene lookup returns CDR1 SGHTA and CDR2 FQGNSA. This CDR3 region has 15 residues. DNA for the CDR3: TGTGCCAGCAGCCTTACGCCTCGGGCATCCTACGAGCAGTACTTC. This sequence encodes CASSLTPRASYEQYF.